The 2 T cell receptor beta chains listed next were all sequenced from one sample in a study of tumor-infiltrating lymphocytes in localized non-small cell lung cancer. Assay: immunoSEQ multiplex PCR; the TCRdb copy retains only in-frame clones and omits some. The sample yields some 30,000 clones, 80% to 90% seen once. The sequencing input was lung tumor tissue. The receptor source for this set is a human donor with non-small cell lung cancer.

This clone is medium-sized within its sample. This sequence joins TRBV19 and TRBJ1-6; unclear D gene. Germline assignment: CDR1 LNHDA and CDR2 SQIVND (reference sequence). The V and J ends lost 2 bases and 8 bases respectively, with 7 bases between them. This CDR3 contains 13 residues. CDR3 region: CASSISAYSPLHF. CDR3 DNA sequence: TGTGCCAGTAGTATATCGGCCTATTCACCCCTCCACTTT.

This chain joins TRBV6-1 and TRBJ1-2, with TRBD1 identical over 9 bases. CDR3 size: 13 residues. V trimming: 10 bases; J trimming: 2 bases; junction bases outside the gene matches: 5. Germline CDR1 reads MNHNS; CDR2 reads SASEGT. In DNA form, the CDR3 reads TGTGCCAACAGGGGGCTGGGCAACTATGGCTACACCTTC. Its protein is CANRGLGNYGYTF.